These 31 T cell receptor beta chains were sequenced from one sample in a study of blood T cell repertoires in COVID-19. Generated by immunoSEQ multiplex PCR, the TCRdb table keeps only in-frame clones and is missing some. Among about 68,000 clones listed, 65% to 90% were seen once. What was sequenced was peripheral blood. Source of these receptors: a woman in her fifties or sixties with acute or convalescent COVID-19.

The chain employs TRBV5-1 and TRBJ2-5; the match to TRBD2 covers 13 bases. V lost 2 bases to trimming and J lost 5 bases; unmatched junction nucleotides: 12. Germline CDR1 is SGHRS and CDR2 is YFSETQ. This CDR3 spans 18 amino acids. The CDR3 coding sequence is TGCGCCAGCAGCTTCACGACTAGCGGGGGGTTAGTGCAGGAGACCCAGTACTTC. Translated, it gives CASSFTTSGGLVQETQYF.

The chain combines TRBV3-1 (or the pseudogene TRBV3-2) with TRBJ2-2; 9 bases fit TRBD2. The CDR3 sequence is 15 residues long. The V gene end was trimmed by 1 base and the J gene end by 8 bases; junction bases not matched to a gene: 5. The germline V gene encodes CDR1 LGHDT and CDR2 YNNKEL (reference sequence). The CDR3 nucleotides are TGTGCCAGCAGCCAAGGAAGAGCGGGAGGTGGGGAGCTGTTTTTT. It yields the protein CASSQGRAGGGELFF.

The J gene is TRBJ1-4, the V gene TRBV11-2; D gene uncertain. Germline-derived CDR1 and CDR2 are SGHAT and FQNNGV. The CDR3 is 18 amino acids. Deletions cut 5 bases from V and 0 bases from J, with 19 bases between. The CDR3 DNA reads as TGTGCCAGCAGCCCAAAGATTAGTTTCGGGACAACTAATGAAAAACTGTTTTTT. As protein: CASSPKISFGTTNEKLFF.

This clone occurred once. This rearrangement joins TRBV2 to TRBJ2-7, with 8 positions matching TRBD1. V lost 6 bases and J lost 4; bases outside the gene matches: 5. The CDR3 covers 13 residues. Per germline, CDR1 SNHLY and CDR2 FYNNEI. The CDR3 here is CASRDRAMYEQYF. DNA of the CDR3: TGTGCCAGCAGGGACAGGGCAATGTACGAGCAGTACTTC.

This clone turned up a few times. The chain uses TRBV19 and TRBJ1-1; 9 nucleotides align to TRBD1. The V gene end was trimmed by 5 bases and the J gene end by 5 bases; junction bases not matched to a gene: 9. The CDR3 length is 15 residues. Germline V CDR1 and CDR2: LNHDA, SQIVND (reference sequence). Here the CDR3 DNA reads TGTGCCAGTAGTTTACCGGGACAGGGACGGACTGAAGCTTTCTTT. This encodes CASSLPGQGRTEAFF.

V is TRBV13 and J is TRBJ1-3; D is unresolved. From germline, CDR1 is PRHDT and CDR2 FYEKMQ (reference sequence). The V end was cut by 3 bases, the J end by 0 bases, with 9 bases between. This CDR3 has 15 residues. CDR3 loop: CASSLRSFSGNTIYF. CDR3 DNA sequence: TGTGCCAGCAGCTTGCGATCTTTCTCTGGAAACACCATATATTTT.

This chain connects TRBV6-5 to TRBJ1-2, with TRBD1 identical over 8 bases. J gave up 5 bases and V 1 base, and 6 bases lay outside the gene matches. Germline-derived CDR1 and CDR2 are MNHEY and SVGAGI. This CDR3 contains 15 residues. CDR3: CASSYYSQGAYGYTF. DNA for the CDR3: TGTGCCAGCAGTTACTACTCTCAGGGGGCGTATGGCTACACCTTC.

In nucleotides, the CDR3 is TGTGCCAGCAGCCAAGAACCCGGGCAGGGTCTTACTGATGAAGCTTTCTTT. Protein: CASSQEPGQGLTDEAFF. The J gene is TRBJ1-1, the V gene TRBV4-2, with D tentatively TRBD1 (5 bases). CDR1 LGHNA and CDR2 YNFKEQ come from the germline V gene. The CDR3 consists of 17 residues. V lost 0 bases and J 7 bases, leaving 21 bases between the germline ends.

A word on this clone: The sample contains more than one DNA sequence encoding this CDR3. The gene calls are TRBV28 and TRBJ2-1; 8 bases agree with TRBD2. The length of the CDR3 is 16 residues. Looked up from germline, CDR1 is MDHEN and CDR2 is SYDVKM. Trimming cost V 4 bases and J 4 bases; bases outside gene matches: 9. The CDR3 loop is CASSSQRGSSYNEQFF. CDR3 sequence (DNA): TGTGCCAGCAGTTCACAGCGGGGGAGCTCTTACAATGAGCAGTTCTTC.

The chain joins TRBV7-2 to TRBJ1-6; D may be TRBD1 (5 bases). Germline V gives CDR1 SGHTA, CDR2 FQGNSA. The CDR3 totals 18 residues. V shed 2 bases and J shed 0 bases, with 14 bases lying between them. CDR3 loop: CASSLSRGPSSYNSPLHF. In nucleotides, the CDR3 is TGTGCCAGCAGCTTATCTAGGGGCCCAAGCTCCTATAATTCACCCCTCCACTTT. The full variable domain, with the rest looked up from reference TRBV7-2 and TRBJ1-6, is GAGVSQSPSNKVTEKGKDVELRCDPISGHTALYWYRQSLGQGLEFLIYFQGNSAPDKSGLPSDRFSAERTGGSVSTLTIQRTQQEDSAVYLCASSLSRGPSSYNSPLHFGNGTRLTVT.

This clone was found once. J is TRBJ2-1 and V is TRBV13; D remains unclear. Germline V CDR1 and CDR2: PRHDT, FYEKMQ (reference sequence). The CDR3 covers 17 residues. V was shortened by 2 bases and J by 0 bases, with 14 bases between the two germline ends. The CDR3 loop is CASSLSSPAISYNEQFF. In DNA, the CDR3 is TGTGCCAGCAGCTTATCCTCCCCAGCGATCTCCTACAATGAGCAGTTCTTC.

V usage is TRBV5-4 and J usage is TRBJ2-7; 10 bases match TRBD2. V trimming: 4 bases; J trimming: 5 bases; junction bases outside the gene matches: 12. The CDR3 consists of 16 residues. Germline-derived CDR1 and CDR2 are SGHNT and YYREEE (reference sequence). The DNA for the CDR3 is TGTGCCAGCAGCCCGGGGGTACTAGCGGGGTCCAACGAGCAGTACTTC. Translated, it gives CASSPGVLAGSNEQYF.

Only one count was recorded for this clone. This sequence joins TRBV30 and TRBJ1-1, with TRBD1 as a possible D gene (6 bases). The germline V gene has CDR1 GTSNPN and CDR2 SVGIG (reference sequence). Trimming stripped 3 bases from V and 8 bases from J, with 10 bases between. The CDR3 covers 11 residues. Here the CDR3 reads CAWSPGTEAFF. CDR3 nucleotide sequence: TGTGCCTGGAGCCCCGGGACAGAAGCTTTCTTT.

This clone was seen a few times. V and J are TRBV28 and TRBJ2-7, with D unclear. Trimming took 10 bases from V and 7 from J, leaving 14 bases between them. This CDR3 has 11 amino acids. Germline loops: CDR1 MDHEN, CDR2 SYDVKM. CDR3 amino acids: CATLRSREQYF. As DNA, the CDR3 is TGTGCCACCCTGAGGTCTAGAGAGCAGTACTTC.

This chain uses TRBV29-1 with TRBJ1-1, with D possibly TRBD1 on 5 matching bases. Germline-derived CDR1 and CDR2 are SQVTM and ANQGSEA. The CDR3 extends over 13 amino acids. The V and J ends lost 4 bases and 2 bases respectively, with 11 bases between them. For the CDR3, the DNA is TGCAGCGTTGTAGTCAGGGCTAACACTGAAGCTTTCTTT. Residues: CSVVVRANTEAFF.

The rearrangement uses TRBV4-1 and TRBJ1-5, with D perhaps TRBD1 (5 bases). Deletions cut 0 bases from V and 6 bases from J, with 12 bases between. The CDR3 spans 15 residues. Germline lookup yields CDR1 MGHRA and CDR2 YSYEKL. CDR3 region: CASSQEWQGGQPQHF. CDR3 in DNA: TGCGCCAGCAGCCAAGAGTGGCAGGGAGGTCAGCCCCAGCATTTT.

This chain connects TRBV5-1 to TRBJ1-2; no clear D. This CDR3 contains 14 residues. Germline V gene sequence: CDR1 SGHRS, CDR2 YFSETQ. V gave up 4 bases and J gave up 4 bases, with 14 bases separating them. CDR3 in amino acids: CASSPYRPGYGYTF. CDR3 sequence (DNA): TGCGCCAGCAGCCCTTACAGACCAGGCTATGGCTACACCTTC.

The chain carries TRBV7-2 and TRBJ1-1; D may be TRBD1 (6 bases). Deletions cut 2 bases from V and 5 bases from J, with 15 bases between. CDR1 is SGHTA, CDR2 FQGNSA, per germline. The CDR3 covers 15 residues. The CDR3 region is CASSLLATGGTEAFF. The DNA of the CDR3 is TGTGCCAGCAGCTTATTGGCGACAGGAGGAACTGAAGCTTTCTTT.

The V gene is TRBV5-1, the J gene TRBJ1-2, with a tentative D call TRBD1 (6 bases). Germline V gives CDR1 SGHRS, CDR2 YFSETQ. The CDR3 has 15 amino acids. Between the trimmed V and J ends, which lost 1 base and 4 bases, there was a span of 14 bases. The CDR3 spells CASSLTQGLPYGYTF. In nucleotides, the CDR3 is TGCGCCAGCAGCTTGACACAGGGTCTACCCTATGGCTACACCTTC. The whole variable domain, remainder taken from reference TRBV5-1 and TRBJ1-2, is KAGVTQTPRYLIKTRGQQVTLSCSPISGHRSVSWYQQTPGQGLQFLFEYFSETQRNKGNFPGRFSGRQFSNSRSEMNVSTLELGDSALYLCASSLTQGLPYGYTFGSGTRLTVV.

V is TRBV5-5 and J is TRBJ2-4, with D possibly TRBD2 on 5 matching bases. Germline CDR1 is SGHKS and CDR2 is YYEKEE (reference sequence). V gave up 0 bases and J gave up 6 bases, with 10 bases separating them. This CDR3 is 14 amino acids long. The CDR3: CASSLEAGGNIQYF. DNA of the CDR3: TGTGCCAGCAGCTTGGAGGCAGGAGGAAACATTCAGTACTTC.

As DNA, the CDR3 is TGCAGTGCTAGCTCTGGGCACGAGCAGTACTTC. The encoded protein is CSASSGHEQYF. The V call is TRBV20-1, the J call TRBJ2-7, with D hard to call. CDR1 is DFQATT, CDR2 SNEGSKA, per germline (reference sequence). The CDR3 runs 11 residues. Trimming cost V 3 bases and J 5 bases, with 8 bases left between them.

This sequence joins TRBV19 and TRBJ1-1; D is unclear. Germline V gene data show CDR1 as LNHDA and CDR2 as SQIVND (reference sequence). This CDR3 is built from 13 residues. Trimming stripped 4 bases from V and 10 bases from J, with 16 bases between. The CDR3 nucleotides read TGTGCCAGTAGTAGCCAAGGGTTCCGGGGAGCTTTCTTT. Residues: CASSSQGFRGAFF.

V is TRBV7-3 and J is TRBJ2-3, with TRBD2 matching 9 bases. The length of the CDR3 is 20 residues. CDR1 is SGHTA and CDR2 is FQGTGA in the germline V gene. The V segment lost 4 bases and the J segment 5 bases; nucleotides outside the gene matches: 22. The CDR3 loop reads CASSSSLAFWAGGPVDTQYF. CDR3 coding DNA: TGTGCCAGCAGCTCGTCACTAGCATTTTGGGCGGGAGGGCCGGTAGATACGCAGTATTTT. The complete variable domain, with remaining parts taken from reference TRBV7-3 and TRBJ2-3, reads GAGVSQTPSNKVTEKGKYVELRCDPISGHTALYWYRQSLGQGPEFLIYFQGTGAADDSGLPNDRFFAVRPEGSVSTLKIQRTERGDSAVYLCASSSSLAFWAGGPVDTQYFGPGTRLTVL.

This clone was seen just once. CDR3 DNA: TGTGCCAGCACCTTGACAGGGACGAACACTGAAGCTTTCTTT. Protein: CASTLTGTNTEAFF. The chain joins TRBV7-8 to TRBJ1-1; 7 bases map to TRBD1. The V and J ends lost 7 bases and 1 base, in that order; junction bases with no gene match: 6. Germline V gene data show CDR1 as SGHVS and CDR2 as FQNEAQ. The CDR3 runs to 14 residues.

The chain has TRBV15 and TRBJ1-4; D is uncertain. The length of the CDR3 is 16 residues. Trimming removed 0 bases at V and 1 base at J, with 9 bases between. Looked up from germline, CDR1 is LNHNV and CDR2 is YYDKDF (reference sequence). In DNA form, the CDR3 reads TGTGCCACCAGCAGAGATGTGTCAGGAACTAATGAAAAACTGTTTTTT. The encoded protein is CATSRDVSGTNEKLFF.

CDR3 region: CASSLEREDLYF. DNA of the CDR3: TGCGCCAGCAGCTTGGAGAGGGAGGACCTATATTTT. The V and J genes are TRBV5-1 and TRBJ1-3; no clear D. CDR1 SGHRS and CDR2 YFSETQ come from the germline V gene. V was trimmed by 0 bases and J by 14 bases, leaving 12 bases between them. This CDR3 spans 12 amino acids.

This clone occurred a few times. This sequence joins TRBV5-1 and TRBJ2-1, with 10 bases lining up with TRBD1. CDR3 length: 16 amino acids. V lost 3 bases, J lost 5 bases, and 8 bases stayed unmatched. Germline assignment: CDR1 SGHRS and CDR2 YFSETQ. The CDR3 protein is CASSSSPGQGNNEQFF. The CDR3, as DNA: TGCGCCAGCAGCTCATCACCGGGACAGGGGAACAATGAGCAGTTCTTC. Based on the CDR3 plus reference TRBV5-1 and TRBJ2-1, the full variable domain is KAGVTQTPRYLIKTRGQQVTLSCSPISGHRSVSWYQQTPGQGLQFLFEYFSETQRNKGNFPGRFSGRQFSNSRSEMNVSTLELGDSALYLCASSSSPGQGNNEQFFGPGTRLTVL.

The genes are TRBV2 and TRBJ1-1, with TRBD1 identical over 9 bases. The length of the CDR3 is 15 residues. J was trimmed by 1 base and V by 6 bases; bases with no gene match: 6. Per germline, CDR1 SNHLY and CDR2 FYNNEI. This CDR3 is CASSVPGQGNTEAFF. The CDR3, as DNA: TGTGCCAGCAGCGTCCCGGGACAGGGGAACACTGAAGCTTTCTTT.

The chain is built from TRBV3-1 (or the pseudogene TRBV3-2) and TRBJ1-2; the match to TRBD1 covers 8 bases. The V gene's germline CDR1 is LGHDT and CDR2 YNNKEL (reference sequence). CDR3 length: 14 amino acids. The J segment lost 3 bases and the V segment lost 4 bases, leaving 4 bases of the junction unmatched. This CDR3 reads CASSPDRGYYGYTF. Here the CDR3 DNA reads TGTGCCAGCAGCCCCGACAGGGGTTACTATGGCTACACCTTC.

V usage is TRBV5-1 and J usage is TRBJ2-1; 14 positions agree with TRBD2. CDR3 length: 17 amino acids. The germline gives CDR1 SGHRS, CDR2 YFSETQ. V shed 4 bases and J 3 bases; nucleotides not matched to a gene: 6. The CDR3 is CASSTGTSGSFYNEQFF. CDR3 DNA: TGCGCCAGCAGCACCGGGACTAGCGGGAGTTTCTACAATGAGCAGTTCTTC.

This sequence joins TRBV9 and TRBJ2-2; 10 bases line up with TRBD2. Germline assignment: CDR1 SGDLS and CDR2 YYNGEE. This CDR3 comprises 16 residues. V shed 1 base, J shed 6 bases, and the junction held 6 bases outside the gene matches. This CDR3 reads CASSVLLAGDAGELFF. CDR3 nucleotide sequence: TGTGCCAGCAGCGTACTCCTAGCGGGAGACGCCGGGGAGCTGTTTTTT.